This is a list of T cell receptor beta chains from one sample in a study of CXCR3-negative and CXCR3-positive naive CD8 T cells. TCRdb reprocessed the 5' RACE reads, keeping one entry per CDR3 protein, no DNA. The sample includes tens of thousands of distinct CDR3 sequences. The specimen sequenced was naive CXCR3+ CD8+ T cells from blood. Receptor source: a human donor in good health. Some clones in this sample may be carry-over from other donors' samples. CDR3s include the opening cysteine and the closing phenylalanine or tryptophan.

J,V,CDR3
TRBJ1-2,TRBV3-1,CASSHGTGGFGYTF
TRBJ2-1,TRBV29-1,CSNLQGNEQFF
TRBJ2-4,TRBV15,CATSSEGGAKNIQYF
TRBJ1-2,TRBV6-5,CASSYDGTAFRGYTF
TRBJ1-5,TRBV20-1,CSAEGTALNQPQHF
TRBJ2-3,TRBV9,CASSPSVMPNTDTQYF
TRBJ2-3,TRBV12-3/TRBV12-4,CASNGGLALPDTQYF
TRBJ1-1,TRBV5-6,CASSLVDYTEAFF
TRBJ1-1,TRBV5-5,CASSLHGPTEAFF
TRBJ2-3,TRBV28,CASSLLGHLDTDTQYF
TRBJ1-2,TRBV12-5,CASGLGTDGYTF
TRBJ2-7,TRBV28,CASSSWRNSEQYF
TRBJ1-1,TRBV12-3/TRBV12-4,CASSSAQANTEAFF
TRBJ2-7,TRBV5-1,CASSFTGQLSSYEQYF
TRBJ2-7,TRBV6-2/TRBV6-3,CASSYVWDRTYEQYF
TRBJ1-2,TRBV30,CAWSVLGVDGYTF